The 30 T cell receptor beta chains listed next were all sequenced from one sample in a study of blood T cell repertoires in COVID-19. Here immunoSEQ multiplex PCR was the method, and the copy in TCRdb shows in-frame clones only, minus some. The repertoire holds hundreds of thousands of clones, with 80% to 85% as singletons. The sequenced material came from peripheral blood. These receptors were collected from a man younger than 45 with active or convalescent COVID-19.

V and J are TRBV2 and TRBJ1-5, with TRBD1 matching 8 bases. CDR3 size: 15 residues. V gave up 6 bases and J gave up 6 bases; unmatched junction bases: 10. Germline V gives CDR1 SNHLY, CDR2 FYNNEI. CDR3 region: CASSEDRATGQPQHF. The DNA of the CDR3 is TGTGCCAGCAGCGAGGACAGGGCGACCGGTCAGCCCCAGCATTTT.

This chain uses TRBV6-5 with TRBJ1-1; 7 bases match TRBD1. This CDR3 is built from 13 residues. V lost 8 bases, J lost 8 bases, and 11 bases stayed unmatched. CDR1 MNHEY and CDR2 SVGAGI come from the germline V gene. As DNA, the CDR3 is TGTGCCAGCGGGCGGGAATGGGACAGAGAAGCTTTCTTT. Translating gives CASGREWDREAFF.

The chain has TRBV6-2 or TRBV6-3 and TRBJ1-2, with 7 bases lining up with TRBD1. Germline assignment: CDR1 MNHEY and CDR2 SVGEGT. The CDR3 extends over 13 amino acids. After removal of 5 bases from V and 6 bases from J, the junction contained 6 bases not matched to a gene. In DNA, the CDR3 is TGTGCCAGCAGTCCCGACAGGGTTAATGGCTACACCTTC. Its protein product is CASSPDRVNGYTF.

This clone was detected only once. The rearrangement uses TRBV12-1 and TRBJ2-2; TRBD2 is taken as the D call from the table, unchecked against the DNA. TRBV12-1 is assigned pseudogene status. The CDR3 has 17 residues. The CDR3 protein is CASSPGPGGRRTGELFF. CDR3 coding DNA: TGTGCCAGCAGCCCAGGTCCGGGGGGGCGTCGGACCGGGGAGCTGTTTTTT.

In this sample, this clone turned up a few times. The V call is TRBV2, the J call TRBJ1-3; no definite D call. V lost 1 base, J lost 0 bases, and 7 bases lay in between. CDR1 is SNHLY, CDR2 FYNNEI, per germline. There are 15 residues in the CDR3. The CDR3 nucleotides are TGTGCCAGCAGTGAAGACAGCCCCTCTGGAAACACCATATATTTT. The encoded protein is CASSEDSPSGNTIYF.

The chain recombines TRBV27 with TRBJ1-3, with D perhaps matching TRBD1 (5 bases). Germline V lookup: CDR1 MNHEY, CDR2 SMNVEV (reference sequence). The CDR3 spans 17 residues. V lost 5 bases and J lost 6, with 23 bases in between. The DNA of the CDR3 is TGTGCCAGCAGTCCACATATTCGGGGGGGGAGAGTAAACACCATATATTTT. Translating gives CASSPHIRGGRVNTIYF.

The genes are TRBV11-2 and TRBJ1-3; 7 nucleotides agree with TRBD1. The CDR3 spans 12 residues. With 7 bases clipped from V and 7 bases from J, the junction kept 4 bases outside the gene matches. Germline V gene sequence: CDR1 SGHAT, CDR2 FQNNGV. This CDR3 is CASTGTANTIYF. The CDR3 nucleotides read TGTGCCAGCACCGGGACAGCGAACACCATATATTTT.

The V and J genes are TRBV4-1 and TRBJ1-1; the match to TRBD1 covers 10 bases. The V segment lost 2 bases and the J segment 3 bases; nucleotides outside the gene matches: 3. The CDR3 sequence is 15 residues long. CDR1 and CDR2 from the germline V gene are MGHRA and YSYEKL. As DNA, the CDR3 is TGCGCCAGCAGCCAACCAGACAGGGGGCACACTGAAGCTTTCTTT. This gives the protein CASSQPDRGHTEAFF.

The CDR3 protein is CASRKTGGAFF. The DNA for the CDR3 is TGTGCCAGCAGAAAGACAGGGGGAGCTTTCTTT. V usage is TRBV12-3 or TRBV12-4 and J usage is TRBJ1-1, with 9 positions matching TRBD1. The V and J ends lost 6 bases and 10 bases, in that order; junction bases with no gene match: 3. The length of the CDR3 is 11 residues.

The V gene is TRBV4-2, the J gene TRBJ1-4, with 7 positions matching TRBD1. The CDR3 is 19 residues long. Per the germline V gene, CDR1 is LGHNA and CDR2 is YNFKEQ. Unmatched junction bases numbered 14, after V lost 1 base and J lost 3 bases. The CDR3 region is CASSQGPISHGQANEKLFF. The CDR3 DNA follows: TGTGCCAGCAGCCAAGGGCCCATAAGTCATGGACAGGCTAATGAAAAACTGTTTTTT.

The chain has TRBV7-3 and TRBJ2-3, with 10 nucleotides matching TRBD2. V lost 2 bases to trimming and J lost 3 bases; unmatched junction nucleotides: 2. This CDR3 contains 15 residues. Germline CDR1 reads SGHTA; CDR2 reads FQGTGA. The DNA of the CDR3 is TGTGCCAGCAGCTTACTAGCGGGAGAGACAGATACGCAGTATTTT. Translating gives CASSLLAGETDTQYF.

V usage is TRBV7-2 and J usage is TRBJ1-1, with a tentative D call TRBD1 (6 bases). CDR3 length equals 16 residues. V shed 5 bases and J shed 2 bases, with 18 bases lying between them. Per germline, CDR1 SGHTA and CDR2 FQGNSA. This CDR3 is CASSQMTGLSNTEAFF. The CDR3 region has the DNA TGTGCCAGCAGCCAGATGACAGGACTTAGTAACACTGAAGCTTTCTTT.

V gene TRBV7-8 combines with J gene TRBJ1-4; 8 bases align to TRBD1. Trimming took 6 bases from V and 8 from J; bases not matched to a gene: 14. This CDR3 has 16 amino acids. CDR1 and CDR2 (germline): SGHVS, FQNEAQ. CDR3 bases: TGTGCCAGCAGTCAGGGGGCAGGGAGAAGTGAGGAAAAACTGTTTTTT. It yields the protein CASSQGAGRSEEKLFF.

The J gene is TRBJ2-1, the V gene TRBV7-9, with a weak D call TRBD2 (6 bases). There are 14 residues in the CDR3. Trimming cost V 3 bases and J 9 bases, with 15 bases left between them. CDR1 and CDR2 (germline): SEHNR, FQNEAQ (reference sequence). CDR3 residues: CASSFGGSRSEQFF. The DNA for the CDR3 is TGTGCCAGCAGCTTTGGGGGGAGTCGAAGTGAGCAGTTCTTC.

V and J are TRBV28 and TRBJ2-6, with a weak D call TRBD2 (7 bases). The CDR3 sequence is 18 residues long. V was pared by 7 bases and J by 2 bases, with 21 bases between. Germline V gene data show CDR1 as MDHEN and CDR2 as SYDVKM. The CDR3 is CASTVGGQATPGANVLTF. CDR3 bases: TGTGCCAGCACCGTGGGGGGGCAGGCAACCCCTGGGGCCAACGTCCTGACTTTC.

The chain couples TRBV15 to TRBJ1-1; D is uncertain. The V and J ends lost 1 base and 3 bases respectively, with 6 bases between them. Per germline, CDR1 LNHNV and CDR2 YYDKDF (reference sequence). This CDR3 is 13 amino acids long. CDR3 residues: CATSRGQYTEAFF. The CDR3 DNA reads TGTGCCACCAGCAGAGGACAATACACTGAAGCTTTCTTT.

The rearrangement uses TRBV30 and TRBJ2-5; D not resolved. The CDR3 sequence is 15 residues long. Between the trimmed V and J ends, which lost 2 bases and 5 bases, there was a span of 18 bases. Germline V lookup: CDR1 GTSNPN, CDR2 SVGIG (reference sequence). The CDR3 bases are TGTGCCTGGAGTCCTCAGTCATTTGTGAGGGAGACCCAGTACTTC. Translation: CAWSPQSFVRETQYF. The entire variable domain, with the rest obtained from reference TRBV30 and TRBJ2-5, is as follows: SQTIHQWPATLVQPVGSPLSLECTVEGTSNPNLYWYRQAAGRGLQLLFYSVGIGQISSEVPQNLSASRPQDRQFILSSKKLLLSDSGFYLCAWSPQSFVRETQYFGPGTRLLVL.

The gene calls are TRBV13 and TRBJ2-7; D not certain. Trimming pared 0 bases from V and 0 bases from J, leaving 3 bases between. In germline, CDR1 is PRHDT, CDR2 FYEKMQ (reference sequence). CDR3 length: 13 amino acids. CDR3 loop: CASSLGSSYEQYF. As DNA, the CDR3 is TGTGCCAGCAGCTTAGGTAGCTCCTACGAGCAGTACTTC.

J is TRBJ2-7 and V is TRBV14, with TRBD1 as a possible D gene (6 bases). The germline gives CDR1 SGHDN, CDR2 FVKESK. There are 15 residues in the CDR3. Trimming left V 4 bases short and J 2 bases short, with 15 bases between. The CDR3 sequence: CASSRGQLGPYEQYF. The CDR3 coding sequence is TGTGCCAGCAGCCGCGGACAGCTAGGGCCCTACGAGCAGTACTTC.

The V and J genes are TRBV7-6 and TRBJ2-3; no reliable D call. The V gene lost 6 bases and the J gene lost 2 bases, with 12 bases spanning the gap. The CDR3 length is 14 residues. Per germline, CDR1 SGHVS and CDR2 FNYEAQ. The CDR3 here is CASSRLPNTDTQYF. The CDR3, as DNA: TGTGCCAGCAGTCGGTTACCTAACACAGATACGCAGTATTTT.

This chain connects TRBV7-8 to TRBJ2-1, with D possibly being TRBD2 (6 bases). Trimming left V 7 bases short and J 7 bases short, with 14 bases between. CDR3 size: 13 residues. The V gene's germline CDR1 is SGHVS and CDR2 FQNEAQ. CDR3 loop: CASIGLAINEQFF. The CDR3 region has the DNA TGTGCCAGCATCGGCCTAGCGATTAATGAGCAGTTCTTC. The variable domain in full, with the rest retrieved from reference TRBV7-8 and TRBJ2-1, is GAGVSQSPRYKVAKRGQDVALRCDPISGHVSLFWYQQALGQGPEFLTYFQNEAQLDKSGLPSDRFFAERPEGSVSTLKIQRTQQEDSAVYLCASIGLAINEQFFGPGTRLTVL.

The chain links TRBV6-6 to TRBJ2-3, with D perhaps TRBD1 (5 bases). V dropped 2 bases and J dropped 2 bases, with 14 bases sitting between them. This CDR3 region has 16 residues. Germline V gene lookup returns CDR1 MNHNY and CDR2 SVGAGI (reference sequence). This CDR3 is CASSYVTAPATDTQYF. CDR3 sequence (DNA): TGTGCCAGCAGTTACGTGACAGCCCCTGCCACAGATACGCAGTATTTT.

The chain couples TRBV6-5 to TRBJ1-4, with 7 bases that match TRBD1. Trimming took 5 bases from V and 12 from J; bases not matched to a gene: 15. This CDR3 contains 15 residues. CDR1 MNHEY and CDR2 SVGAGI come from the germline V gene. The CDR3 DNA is TGTGCCAGCAGTAACGTTCAGGGGGGTGTTAGCCAACTGTTTTTT. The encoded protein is CASSNVQGGVSQLFF.

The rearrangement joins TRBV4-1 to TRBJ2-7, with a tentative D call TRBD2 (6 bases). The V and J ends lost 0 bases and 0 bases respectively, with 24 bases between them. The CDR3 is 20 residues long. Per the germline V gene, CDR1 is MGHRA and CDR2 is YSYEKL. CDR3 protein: CASSQDPNLKSGLSSYEQYF. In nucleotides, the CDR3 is TGCGCCAGCAGCCAAGATCCAAACCTAAAAAGCGGGCTGAGCTCCTACGAGCAGTACTTC.

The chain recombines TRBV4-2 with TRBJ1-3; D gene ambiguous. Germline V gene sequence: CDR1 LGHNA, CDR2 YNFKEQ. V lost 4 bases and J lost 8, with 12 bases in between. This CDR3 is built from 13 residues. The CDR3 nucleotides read TGTGCCAGCAGCCCATCCCAGAGGGACACCATATATTTT. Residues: CASSPSQRDTIYF.

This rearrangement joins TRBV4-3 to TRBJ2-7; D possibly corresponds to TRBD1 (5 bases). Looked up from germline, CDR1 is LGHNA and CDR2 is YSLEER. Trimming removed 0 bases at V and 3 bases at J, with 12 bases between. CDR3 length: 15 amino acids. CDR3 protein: CASSQDINRFYEQYF. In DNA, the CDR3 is TGCGCCAGCAGCCAAGATATTAACAGGTTCTACGAGCAGTACTTC.

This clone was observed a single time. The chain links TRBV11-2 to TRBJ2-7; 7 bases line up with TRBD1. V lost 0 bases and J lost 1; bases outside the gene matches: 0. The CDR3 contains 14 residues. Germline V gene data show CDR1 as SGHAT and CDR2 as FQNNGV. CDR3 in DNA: TGTGCCAGCAGCTTAGAGACAGGGTCCTACGAGCAGTACTTC. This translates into CASSLETGSYEQYF.

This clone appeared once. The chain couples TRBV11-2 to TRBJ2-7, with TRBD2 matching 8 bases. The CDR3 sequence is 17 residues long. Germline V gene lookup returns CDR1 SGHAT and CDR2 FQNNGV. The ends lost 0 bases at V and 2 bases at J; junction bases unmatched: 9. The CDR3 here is CASSLEGLDPRAYEQYF. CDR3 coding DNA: TGTGCCAGCAGCTTAGAGGGACTAGATCCAAGGGCCTACGAGCAGTACTTC.

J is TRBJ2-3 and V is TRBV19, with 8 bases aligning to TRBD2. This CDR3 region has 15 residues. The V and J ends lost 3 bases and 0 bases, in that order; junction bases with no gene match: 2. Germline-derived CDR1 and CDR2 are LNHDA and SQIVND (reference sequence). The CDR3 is CASSMGGRSTDTQYF. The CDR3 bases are TGTGCCAGTAGTATGGGCGGGAGGAGCACAGATACGCAGTATTTT.

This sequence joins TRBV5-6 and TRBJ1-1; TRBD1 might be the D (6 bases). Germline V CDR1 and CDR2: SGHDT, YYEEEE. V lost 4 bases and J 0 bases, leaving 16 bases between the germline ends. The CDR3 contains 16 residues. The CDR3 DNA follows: TGTGCCAGCAGCCCTGGGTGGGGGCGATTGAACACTGAAGCTTTCTTT. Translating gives CASSPGWGRLNTEAFF.